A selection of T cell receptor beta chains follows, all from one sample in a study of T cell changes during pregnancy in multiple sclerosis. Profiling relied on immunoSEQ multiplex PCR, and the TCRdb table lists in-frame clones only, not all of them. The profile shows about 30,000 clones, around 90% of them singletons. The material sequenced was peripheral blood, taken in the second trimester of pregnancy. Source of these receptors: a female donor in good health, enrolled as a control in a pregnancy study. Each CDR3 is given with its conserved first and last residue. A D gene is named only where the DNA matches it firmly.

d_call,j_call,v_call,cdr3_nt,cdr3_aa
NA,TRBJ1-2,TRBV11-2,TGTGCCAGCAGCTCGATATCCGGACAGACGGACGGCTACACCTTC,CASSSISGQTDGYTF
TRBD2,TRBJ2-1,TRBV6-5,TGTGCCAGCAGTTACTCTAGCGGGGGGTCCGATGAGCAGTTCTTC,CASSYSSGGSDEQFF
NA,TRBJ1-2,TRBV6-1,TGTGCCAGCAGTGAAGTTAGTTCCTATGGCTACACCTTC,CASSEVSSYGYTF
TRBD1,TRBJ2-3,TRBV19,TGTGCCAGTAGAGCCACAGGGGCCGATACGCAGTATTTT,CASRATGADTQYF
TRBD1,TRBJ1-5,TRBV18,TGTGCCAGCTCACCGGTGGGGACAGGGACTAGCAATCAGCCCCAGCATTTT,CASSPVGTGTSNQPQHF
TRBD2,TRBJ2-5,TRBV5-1,TGCGCCAGCAGCTGGACGACTAGCGGGGGACAAGAGACCCAGTACTTC,CASSWTTSGGQETQYF
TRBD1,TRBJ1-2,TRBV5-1,TGCGCCAGCAGCAGCACAGGGGCCGTCACCTATGGCTACACCTTC,CASSSTGAVTYGYTF
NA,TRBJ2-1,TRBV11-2,TGTGCCAGCAGCCCGACGGCGGGGGCCAAAAGCTCCTACAATGAGCAGTTCTTC,CASSPTAGAKSSYNEQFF
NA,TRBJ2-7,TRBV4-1,TGCGCCAGCAGCCACCCAGGGTTACACGAGCAGTACTTC,CASSHPGLHEQYF
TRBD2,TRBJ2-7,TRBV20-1,TGCAGTGCTAATTCGGGGGGCGAGCAGTACTTC,CSANSGGEQYF
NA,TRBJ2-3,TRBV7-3,TGTGCCAGCAGCCCCAGGGCCACAGATACGCAGTATTTT,CASSPRATDTQYF
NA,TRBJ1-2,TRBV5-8,TGTGCCAGCAGCCGACAGGTCCATGGCTACACCTTC,CASSRQVHGYTF
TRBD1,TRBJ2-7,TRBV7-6,TGTGCCAGCAGCCATGGGACAGCCCACGGGCAGTACTTC,CASSHGTAHGQYF